One T cell receptor beta chain is described in this entry. This record belongs to a study of blood T cell repertoires in COVID-19. V lost 1 base and J lost 8; bases outside the gene matches: 4. The length of the CDR3 is 13 residues. CDR1 is SGHVS, CDR2 FQNEAQ, per germline. Original processing methods: How many nucleated cells were present was estimated from reference gene primer amplification. The assay was immunoSEQ multiplex PCR, and TCRdb's table has in-frame clones only and misses some. That table supplies the V and J calls and clone size; D and trimming were determined from the DNA. This table holds more than 300,000 clones, 90% to 95% found once. The study assigned cohorts using participant-reported clinical history.

The chain joins TRBV7-8 to TRBJ1-1; 7 nucleotides align to TRBD1. The clonotype comes from a woman aged 25 to 39 who had been exposed to COVID-19. Sequenced: PBMCs or T cells enriched from blood (not recorded which). The CDR3 spells CASSLVSRGEAFF. The CDR3, as DNA: TGTGCCAGCAGCTTAGTAAGCAGGGGGGAAGCTTTCTTT.